Listed below are T cell receptor beta chains from one sample, sequenced in a study of blood T cell repertoires in COVID-19. Clones were sequenced by immunoSEQ multiplex PCR, and TCRdb holds only the in-frame ones, with some missing. The repertoire holds about 200,000 clones, 88% seen once, with around 1.6% in the top ten. Sequencing was done on a sample of peripheral blood. Receptors were obtained from a man younger than 30 with active or convalescent COVID-19. The CDR3 runs from the conserved cysteine through the conserved F or W. A D gene is named only where the DNA matches it firmly. Rows may omit the clone size; those that give it use once, few, many or a size class.

clone_size,j_call,v_call,d_call,cdr3_nt,cdr3_aa
once,TRBJ2-2,TRBV9,NA,TGTGCCAGCAACCCAGGGGCCACCGGGGAGCTGTTTTTT,CASNPGATGELFF
many,TRBJ1-5,TRBV5-6,TRBD1,TGTGCCAGCAGTCCTTACAGGGGAGGCAATCAGCCCCAGCATTTT,CASSPYRGGNQPQHF
few,TRBJ2-1,TRBV11-3,NA,TGTGCCAGCAGCTTAGCAGGACAGATCTCCTACAATGAGCAGTTCTTC,CASSLAGQISYNEQFF
NA,TRBJ1-1,TRBV19,NA,TGTGCCAGTAGTATAGATCGCGATACGAACACTGAAGCTTTCTTT,CASSIDRDTNTEAFF
NA,TRBJ1-1,TRBV5-6,TRBD1,TGTGCCAGCAGCTCGACTCCGGGACAGAAGAACACTGAAGCTTTCTTT,CASSSTPGQKNTEAFF
NA,TRBJ1-4,TRBV28,TRBD1,TGTGCCAGCAGAAGGACAGGGGGCTCTTCTGAAAAACTGTTTTTT,CASRRTGGSSEKLFF
few,TRBJ2-1,TRBV27,TRBD2,TGTGCCAGCAGTTCGCTAGCGGGAACGTCTGAGCAGTTCTTC,CASSSLAGTSEQFF
NA,TRBJ2-5,TRBV18,TRBD1,TGTGCCAGCTCACCAGACAGGGCGCAAGAGACCCAGTACTTC,CASSPDRAQETQYF
NA,TRBJ2-7,TRBV6-1,TRBD1,TGTGCCAGCAGTGAATGGGACAGGGCCTCCTACGAGCAGTACTTC,CASSEWDRASYEQYF
NA,TRBJ1-3,TRBV28,NA,TGTGCCAGCAGTATGAGCTCTGGAAACACCATATATTTT,CASSMSSGNTIYF
once,TRBJ2-1,TRBV24-1,NA,TGTGCCGTCTCAATTAGAGGGGGACAAGGGAATGAGCAGTTCTTC,CAVSIRGGQGNEQFF
NA,TRBJ2-7,TRBV7-9,TRBD2,TGTGCCAGCAGCTTAGTGTCTAGCGGCTACGAGCAGTACTTC,CASSLVSSGYEQYF
NA,TRBJ2-1,TRBV5-1,NA,TGCGCCAGCAGCTTGGTTACAGCTTACAATGAGCAGTTCTTC,CASSLVTAYNEQFF
NA,TRBJ2-5,TRBV3-1/TRBV3-2,TRBD2,TGTGCCAGCAGCCTCGGGACTACATCGGGGCGGGAGACCCAGTACTTC,CASSLGTTSGRETQYF
NA,TRBJ2-1,TRBV7-3,TRBD2,TGTGCCAGCAGCTCCAACCCGTACGGGGGGGCCGTCATTCACAATGAGCAGTTCTTC,CASSSNPYGGAVIHNEQFF
few,TRBJ1-6,TRBV9,NA,TGTGCCAGCAGCGCCGACAGCCATAATTCACCCCTCCACTTT,CASSADSHNSPLHF
NA,TRBJ1-5,TRBV7-6,NA,TGTGCCAGCAGCTTAGGCTCGGGTGAGGGCAATCAGCCCCAGCATTTT,CASSLGSGEGNQPQHF
NA,TRBJ1-2,TRBV5-6,NA,TGTGCCAGCAGCTCAACAGGAGGCTACACCTTC,CASSSTGGYTF
NA,TRBJ2-5,TRBV19,NA,TGTGCCAGTAGTACCTCAAATGGGGACACGGAGACCCAGTACTTC,CASSTSNGDTETQYF
NA,TRBJ2-2,TRBV12-3/TRBV12-4,NA,TGTGCCAGCAGTTTGGCAAACACCGGGGAGCTGTTTTTT,CASSLANTGELFF
NA,TRBJ1-2,TRBV10-3,NA,TGTGCCACAGGGGAGCCTTTTGTGGGGGGCTACACCTTC,CATGEPFVGGYTF
NA,TRBJ1-1,TRBV25-1,TRBD1,TGTGCCAGCAGTGATTACAGGGGGCCCACTGAAGCTTTCTTT,CASSDYRGPTEAFF
NA,TRBJ2-2,TRBV11-3,NA,TGTGCCAGCAGCCCCCCGGCGAACACCGGGGAGCTGTTTTTT,CASSPPANTGELFF
NA,TRBJ1-3,TRBV6-1,TRBD1,TGTGCCAGCAGTGAATCGTTGGGCAGGGGGCTTGGAAACACCATATATTTT,CASSESLGRGLGNTIYF
NA,TRBJ2-7,TRBV11-2,TRBD2,TGTGCCAGCAGCTCTGGACTAGCCCGAGGCGAGCAGTACTTC,CASSSGLARGEQYF
NA,TRBJ2-1,TRBV4-3,TRBD2,TGCGCCAGCAGCCAAGATCGGCTAGCGGGATTCTACAATGAGCAGTTCTTC,CASSQDRLAGFYNEQFF
NA,TRBJ2-1,TRBV2,NA,TGTGCCAGCAGTGAAGCGGGGGGATTCGCTTTCTTC,CASSEAGGFAFF
once,TRBJ1-1,TRBV4-3,TRBD1,TGCGCCAGCAGCCAAACAGCGACAGGGCACACTGAAGCTTTCTTT,CASSQTATGHTEAFF
NA,TRBJ2-7,TRBV6-1,NA,TGTGCCAGCAGTGAACCGACAGTCACCTACGAGCAGTACTTC,CASSEPTVTYEQYF
NA,TRBJ1-2,TRBV3-1/TRBV3-2,TRBD1,TGTGCCAGCAGCCAACGAGACAGGGGCCATGGCTACACCTTC,CASSQRDRGHGYTF
NA,TRBJ2-1,TRBV6-5,NA,TGTGCCAGCACCGCCGACAGGTTTGGTCGCGAGTTCTTC,CASTADRFGREFF
few,TRBJ1-2,TRBV5-4,NA,TGTGCCAGCAGCTTGGATGGAGCCTATGGCTACACCTTC,CASSLDGAYGYTF
NA,TRBJ1-5,TRBV7-9,TRBD1,TGTGCCAGCAGCCCCCCAGGGGGTCCCTATCAGCCCCAGCATTTT,CASSPPGGPYQPQHF
once,TRBJ1-3,TRBV6-5,TRBD1,TGTGCCAGTAAAAGGGACAGGGGTAGTGGAAACACCATATATTTT,CASKRDRGSGNTIYF
NA,TRBJ1-2,TRBV6-5,TRBD1,TGTGCCAGCAGTTACTCTGAGACAGGGGATGTCTATGGCTACACCTTC,CASSYSETGDVYGYTF
NA,TRBJ2-1,TRBV21-1,NA,TGTGCCAGCAGCAACGGGTTCACCGGGACTAGCGCCTACAGCTCCTACAATGAGCAGTTCTTC,CASSNGFTGTSAYSSYNEQFF
NA,TRBJ2-3,TRBV4-2,TRBD2,TGTGCCAGCAGCCAAGAGATTAGCAGCGGGGGGTTAGATACGCAGTATTTT,CASSQEISSGGLDTQYF
few,TRBJ2-5,TRBV27,TRBD1,TGTGCCAGCAGTTTATCTAGGACAGGAATCCAAGAGACCCAGTACTTC,CASSLSRTGIQETQYF
NA,TRBJ2-1,TRBV6-5,NA,TGTGCCAGCAGTTACGCGGGGCCATACAATGAGCAGTTCTTC,CASSYAGPYNEQFF
NA,TRBJ2-5,TRBV2,TRBD2,TGTGCCAGCAGCAAAAGCGGGGGTCGTTTTGGGGAGACCCAGTACTTC,CASSKSGGRFGETQYF
NA,TRBJ1-1,TRBV6-2/TRBV6-3,NA,TGTGCCAGCAGTTCTTCAGGGAGGGGGGCCACTGAAGCTTTCTTT,CASSSSGRGATEAFF
NA,TRBJ1-5,TRBV19,TRBD1,TGTGCCAGTAGTATAACGAGGGACAGGGGATTCAATCAGCCCCAGCATTTT,CASSITRDRGFNQPQHF
NA,TRBJ2-7,TRBV5-1,TRBD1,TGCGCCAGCAGCTTACCGGGACAGGTCAACCACGAGCAGTACTTC,CASSLPGQVNHEQYF
NA,TRBJ1-5,TRBV5-1,TRBD1,TGCGCCAGCAGCTGGACAGGTATCGATCAGCCCCAGCATTTT,CASSWTGIDQPQHF
NA,TRBJ2-3,TRBV3-1/TRBV3-2,TRBD2,TGTGCCAGCAGCGGACTAGCGGAGGGGTTTAGCACAGATACGCAGTATTTT,CASSGLAEGFSTDTQYF